This passage covers 17 T cell receptor beta chains from one sample sequenced in a study of cytomegalovirus exposure and HLA in healthy donors. PCR involved 60 Vbeta and 13 Jbeta primers. The method was immunoSEQ multiplex PCR; TCRdb's version includes in-frame clones alone and lacks a portion of them. Among about 160,000 clones, 65% to 80% were seen once, and the ten largest hold around 3%. Sequencing was done on a sample of PBMCs. Receptors were obtained from a woman aged 45-59 years in good health and CMV-seropositive.

This clone came up a few times. This sequence joins TRBV18 and TRBJ1-1; D is perhaps TRBD1 (6 bases). This CDR3 has 15 residues. V lost 4 bases and J 2 bases, leaving 14 bases between the germline ends. Germline V gene lookup returns CDR1 KGHSH and CDR2 LQKENI. The CDR3 here is CASSLEGDFNTEAFF. The CDR3 nucleotides read TGTGCCAGCTCACTAGAGGGGGATTTCAACACTGAAGCTTTCTTT.

The CDR3 spells CAISDDLAGANTGELFF. The CDR3 DNA sequence: TGTGCCATCAGTGATGATCTAGCGGGCGCGAACACCGGGGAGCTGTTTTTT. V usage is TRBV10-3 and J usage is TRBJ2-2; 8 bases align to TRBD2. J lost 0 bases, V lost 3 bases, and 6 bases had no gene match. CDR1 is ENHRY and CDR2 is SYGVKD in the germline V gene. CDR3 size: 17 residues.

V and J are TRBV19 and TRBJ2-1, with D possibly TRBD2 on 6 matching bases. Germline V gene data show CDR1 as LNHDA and CDR2 as SQIVND (reference sequence). The CDR3 runs 16 residues. The V gene lost 4 bases and the J gene lost 0 bases, with 13 bases spanning the gap. CDR3 sequence (DNA): TGTGCCAGTAGTAGAAGGGACGGGAGCTCCTACAATGAGCAGTTCTTC. As protein: CASSRRDGSSYNEQFF.

The chain combines TRBV19 with TRBJ1-1, with no clear D. Trimming took off 3 bases at V and 4 bases at J, with 15 bases between the two ends. The length of the CDR3 is 15 residues. Germline assignment: CDR1 LNHDA and CDR2 SQIVND (reference sequence). The CDR3 loop reads CASSIRLLRGTEAFF. The CDR3 region has the DNA TGTGCCAGTAGTATTCGACTCCTTAGAGGCACTGAAGCTTTCTTT. Supplemented by reference TRBV19 and TRBJ1-1, the full variable domain reads DGGITQSPKYLFRKEGQNVTLSCEQNLNHDAMYWYRQDPGQGLRLIYYSQIVNDFQKGDIAEGYSVSREKKESFPLTVTSAQKNPTAFYLCASSIRLLRGTEAFFGQGTRLTVV.

V usage is TRBV2 and J usage is TRBJ2-1, with 8 nucleotides matching TRBD1. CDR3 length: 17 amino acids. V was clipped by 6 bases and J by 0 bases; unmatched bases: 10. Germline V gives CDR1 SNHLY, CDR2 FYNNEI. DNA for the CDR3: TGTGCCAGCAGCGCCAGAAGGACAGGGAGCTCCTACAATGAGCAGTTCTTC. Protein product: CASSARRTGSSYNEQFF.

The V call is TRBV5-6, the J call TRBJ1-2; 10 bases map to TRBD1. V lost 4 bases and J lost 3; bases outside the gene matches: 3. This CDR3 comprises 14 residues. Germline CDR1 is SGHDT and CDR2 is YYEEEE. Here the CDR3 reads CASSPGQGDYGYTF. The CDR3 DNA reads as TGTGCCAGCAGCCCCGGACAGGGGGACTATGGCTACACCTTC.

The chain joins TRBV6-5 to TRBJ2-1; 9 bases align to TRBD1. CDR1 MNHEY and CDR2 SVGAGI come from the germline V gene. The CDR3 is 15 amino acids. The V and J ends lost 2 bases and 6 bases, in that order; junction bases with no gene match: 5. CDR3 in amino acids: CASSYAGTGFNEQFF. The CDR3 DNA sequence: TGTGCCAGCAGTTACGCCGGGACAGGGTTCAATGAGCAGTTCTTC.

The chain joins TRBV7-2 to TRBJ1-1; D may be TRBD1 (5 bases). Germline values: CDR1 SGHTA, CDR2 FQGNSA. V was pared by 5 bases and J by 8 bases, with 12 bases between. CDR3 length: 12 residues. CDR3 nucleotides: TGTGCCAGCAGCGCCCCGGGACTAGAAGCTTTCTTT. Protein sequence: CASSAPGLEAFF.

The chain is built from TRBV19 and TRBJ1-5; 9 bases align to TRBD1. V lost 1 base, J lost 7 bases, and 5 bases stayed unmatched. The germline V gene has CDR1 LNHDA and CDR2 SQIVND (reference sequence). The CDR3 consists of 15 residues. CDR3 sequence: CASSIGGTGWQPQHF. The CDR3 DNA sequence: TGTGCCAGTAGTATAGGGGGGACAGGGTGGCAGCCCCAGCATTTT.

By share, this clone ranks as large. The gene calls are TRBV2 and TRBJ1-1, with a weak D call TRBD1 (6 bases). The CDR3 loop spans 17 amino acids. Germline V gene data show CDR1 as SNHLY and CDR2 as FYNNEI. The V end lost 4 bases, the J end lost 0 bases, and 18 bases lay between the germline ends. CDR3 region: CASSGTQGQTMNTEAFF. CDR3 sequence (DNA): TGTGCCAGCAGTGGCACCCAGGGGCAGACGATGAACACTGAAGCTTTCTTT. Full variable domain (rest looked up from reference TRBV2 and TRBJ1-1): EPEVTQTPSHQVTQMGQEVILRCVPISNHLYFYWYRQILGQKVEFLVSFYNNEISEKSEIFDDQFSVERPDGSNFTLKIRSTKLEDSAMYFCASSGTQGQTMNTEAFFGQGTRLTVV.

This clone was observed at least ten times. The chain combines TRBV21-1 with TRBJ2-7; the table's D call TRBD1 went unverified against the DNA. TRBV21-1 is a recognized pseudogene. The CDR3 spans 14 residues. The CDR3 reads CASNRHFTPYEQYF. The CDR3 bases are TGTGCCAGCAACAGACACTTCACTCCCTACGAGCAGTACTTC.

This chain uses TRBV7-3 with TRBJ2-7; D not certain. Trimming cost V 2 bases and J 1 base, with 9 bases left between them. The CDR3 sequence is 14 residues long. From germline, CDR1 is SGHTA and CDR2 FQGTGA. The CDR3 here is CASSLHPGSYEQYF. The DNA for the CDR3 is TGTGCCAGCAGCTTACATCCGGGTTCCTACGAGCAGTACTTC.

J is TRBJ2-7 and V is TRBV28; 8 bases are shared with TRBD1. This CDR3 comprises 15 residues. Losses at the gene ends were 6 bases for V and 0 bases for J; bases not matched to a gene: 7. Germline V lookup: CDR1 MDHEN, CDR2 SYDVKM. CDR3 loop: CASSPGTGVSYEQYF. DNA for the CDR3: TGTGCCAGCAGCCCCGGGACAGGCGTCTCCTACGAGCAGTACTTC. The entire variable domain, with the rest obtained from reference TRBV28 and TRBJ2-7, is as follows: DVKVTQSSRYLVKRTGEKVFLECVQDMDHENMFWYRQDPGLGLRLIYFSYDVKMKEKGDIPEGYSVSREKKERFSLILESASTNQTSMYLCASSPGTGVSYEQYFGPGTRLTVT.

The rearrangement uses TRBV4-3 and TRBJ1-4, with D uncertain. The CDR3 has 15 residues. The germline CDR1 and CDR2 sequences are LGHNA and YSLEER. Between the trimmed V and J ends, which lost 3 bases and 8 bases, there was a span of 16 bases. CDR3 sequence (DNA): TGCGCCAGCAGCCATCGCCGGGGAATGGGCGAAAAACTGTTTTTT. This codes for CASSHRRGMGEKLFF.

The V gene is TRBV7-2, the J gene TRBJ1-2; maybe TRBD1 (6 bases). V was pared by 1 base and J by 0 bases, with 9 bases between. The CDR3 covers 15 residues. Germline CDR1 and CDR2: SGHTA and FQGNSA. CDR3 sequence (DNA): TGTGCCAGCAGCTTAGATACAGGGCCTAACTATGGCTACACCTTC. Translated: CASSLDTGPNYGYTF.

V gene TRBV5-1 combines with J gene TRBJ1-2, with TRBD1 matching over 9 bases. Trimming at V came to 2 bases and at J to 7 bases, leaving 3 bases not matched to a gene. The CDR3 consists of 13 residues. The germline CDR1 and CDR2 sequences are SGHRS and YFSETQ. The DNA of the CDR3 is TGCGCCAGCAGCTTCGGACAGGGGTTTGGCTACACCTTC. This sequence encodes CASSFGQGFGYTF.

Here the CDR3 DNA reads TGTGCCAGCAGCCCGCGGGGGGGTCGTCAGCCCCAGCATTTT. It encodes CASSPRGGRQPQHF. The J gene is TRBJ1-5, the V gene TRBV21-1. TRBV21-1 is a documented pseudogene. The CDR3 length is 14 residues.